These T cell receptor beta chains were read from a single sample in a study of blood T cell repertoires in COVID-19. Repertoires were generated with immunoSEQ multiplex PCR, while TCRdb's copy carries only in-frame clones and drops some. This table holds fewer than 250,000 clones, over 75% found once. The sample consisted of peripheral blood. The receptors shown here come from a woman in her forties or fifties with acute or convalescent COVID-19. CDR3s include the opening cysteine and the closing phenylalanine or tryptophan. Fields, in order: J gene, V gene, D gene, clone size, CDR3 protein, CDR3 DNA. A D gene is named only where the DNA matches it firmly. Size values are once, few and many counts, or a class for expanded clones, and some rows have none.

>TRBJ2-7|TRBV2|TRBD2|NA
CASRPTSGNSYEQYF
TGTGCCAGCAGACCAACTAGCGGGAACTCCTACGAGCAGTACTTC
>TRBJ2-7|TRBV5-6|NA|NA
CASTWAGAESLTNEQYF
TGTGCCAGCACCTGGGCAGGGGCCGAGTCGTTAACGAACGAGCAGTACTTC
>TRBJ2-2|TRBV11-2|TRBD1|NA
CASSFSLQGLGELFF
TGTGCCAGCAGCTTTTCTCTACAGGGGCTAGGGGAGCTGTTTTTT
>TRBJ1-6|TRBV7-8|NA|NA
CASSPTPRGPLHF
TGTGCCAGCAGCCCAACCCCCAGGGGACCCCTCCACTTT
>TRBJ2-5|TRBV28|TRBD1|NA
CASSPRQGRETQYF
TGTGCCAGCAGTCCCCGACAGGGACGAGAGACCCAGTACTTC
>TRBJ1-2|TRBV28|NA|NA
CASARGLGYGYTF
TGTGCCAGCGCCCGAGGACTCGGCTATGGCTACACCTTC
>TRBJ2-3|TRBV9|NA|once
CASREIGGLYTDTQYF
TGTGCCAGCAGGGAGATCGGGGGACTGTACACAGATACGCAGTATTTT
>TRBJ2-3|TRBV28|TRBD2|NA
CASARGGTDTQYF
TGTGCCAGCGCTAGGGGAGGGACAGATACGCAGTATTTT
>TRBJ2-1|TRBV6-2/TRBV6-3|NA|once
CASSYVGGPYNEQFF
TGTGCCAGCAGTTACGTGGGCGGGCCTTACAATGAGCAGTTCTTC
>TRBJ2-7|TRBV4-3|TRBD2|NA
CASSPLAGGLAGEQYF
TGCGCCAGCAGCCCCCTAGCGGGAGGATTAGCGGGTGAGCAGTACTTC
>TRBJ2-3|TRBV4-3|TRBD2|NA
CASSRLAGVGTDTQYF
TGCGCCAGCAGCCGGCTTGCGGGAGTCGGCACAGATACGCAGTATTTT
>TRBJ2-3|TRBV28|TRBD2|NA
CASSPSRTSGRANMAQDTQYF
TGTGCCAGCAGTCCCTCTCGGACTAGCGGGAGGGCCAACATGGCTCAAGATACGCAGTATTTT
>TRBJ2-7|TRBV19|TRBD1|NA
CASRDIDRGAGTYEQYF
TGTGCCAGCCGTGATATTGACAGGGGTGCGGGGACCTACGAGCAGTACTTC
>TRBJ2-1|TRBV2|NA|NA
CASLKGGLQGEQFF
TGTGCCAGCTTAAAAGGGGGACTACAGGGCGAGCAGTTCTTC
>TRBJ1-4|TRBV6-5|TRBD1|NA
CASSTQTGTNEKLFF
TGTGCCAGCAGTACCCAGACAGGGACTAATGAAAAACTGTTTTTT
>TRBJ2-2|TRBV7-2|TRBD1|NA
CASSFRQGATGELFF
TGTGCCAGCAGTTTTAGACAGGGGGCCACCGGGGAGCTGTTTTTT
>TRBJ1-2|TRBV27|NA|NA
CASSLRLQGRYTF
TGTGCCAGCAGTTTAAGGTTACAGGGCCGCTACACCTTC
>TRBJ2-1|TRBV30|TRBD2|NA
CAWSPGTSDRNEQFF
TGTGCCTGGAGTCCCGGGACTAGCGATAGGAATGAGCAGTTCTTC
>TRBJ1-1|TRBV28|TRBD1|once
CASSRPGTGNTEAFF
TGTGCCAGCAGCCGCCCCGGGACAGGGAACACTGAAGCTTTCTTT
>TRBJ2-7|TRBV7-2|NA|NA
CASSLEGPAGEQYF
TGTGCCAGCAGCTTAGAAGGGCCGGCGGGAGAGCAGTACTTC
>TRBJ2-7|TRBV29-1|TRBD1|NA
CSARTGSSYEQYF
TGCAGCGCCCGGACAGGGAGCTCCTACGAGCAGTACTTC
>TRBJ2-1|TRBV7-7|NA|NA
CASSLASAGTGEQFF
TGTGCTAGCAGCTTAGCGAGCGCGGGGACTGGTGAGCAGTTCTTC
>TRBJ1-5|TRBV2|TRBD1|NA
CASSANTGGYQPQHF
TGTGCCAGCAGCGCAAACACAGGGGGGTATCAGCCCCAGCATTTT
>TRBJ1-6|TRBV30|NA|NA
CAWSGGVENSPLHF
TGTGCCTGGAGTGGGGGCGTCGAGAATTCACCCCTCCACTTT
>TRBJ1-4|TRBV7-6|NA|few
CASSMTPDRFNEKLFF
TGTGCCAGCAGCATGACTCCCGACCGTTTTAATGAAAAACTGTTTTTT
>TRBJ2-1|TRBV15|NA|NA
CATSRGSVNEQFF
TGTGCCACCAGCAGAGGGTCGGTCAATGAGCAGTTCTTC
>TRBJ2-3|TRBV9|TRBD1|NA
CASSVGQGPDTQYF
TGTGCCAGCAGCGTAGGACAGGGACCAGATACGCAGTATTTT
>TRBJ2-7|TRBV5-5|NA|few
CASSLVGRSYEQYF
TGTGCCAGCAGCTTGGTTGGCAGGTCCTACGAGCAGTACTTC
>TRBJ1-4|TRBV4-3|TRBD1|NA
CASSQAPTGSRSNEKLFF
TGCGCCAGCAGCCAAGCCCCGACAGGGAGTCGGTCTAATGAAAAACTGTTTTTT
>TRBJ1-2|TRBV19|TRBD1|NA
CASSDPGQGNYGYTF
TGTGCCAGTAGTGACCCGGGACAGGGAAACTATGGCTACACCTTC
>TRBJ1-4|TRBV3-1/TRBV3-2|NA|NA
CASSQALQGLEKLFF
TGTGCCAGCAGCCAAGCCCTACAAGGACTTGAAAAACTGTTTTTT
>TRBJ2-1|TRBV12-3/TRBV12-4|NA|few
CASRFSAGNEQFF
TGTGCCAGCAGATTTAGCGCGGGGAATGAGCAGTTCTTC
>TRBJ2-1|TRBV5-1|NA|NA
CASSLLPQTYNEQFF
TGCGCCAGCAGCCTTTTGCCGCAGACCTACAATGAGCAGTTCTTC
>TRBJ2-4|TRBV28|TRBD1|NA
CASSPNGRGPKNIQYF
TGTGCCAGCAGCCCTAACGGAAGGGGGCCCAAAAACATTCAGTACTTC
>TRBJ1-4|TRBV18|TRBD1|few
CASSPLGQGSEKLFF
TGTGCCAGCTCACCACTGGGACAGGGTAGTGAAAAACTGTTTTTT
>TRBJ2-7|TRBV29-1|NA|NA
CSVGGDEQYF
TGCAGCGTTGGGGGGGACGAGCAGTACTTC
>TRBJ2-1|TRBV2|TRBD2|NA
CASSDSGTSFFEQFF
TGTGCCAGCAGTGACTCCGGGACTAGCTTCTTTGAGCAGTTCTTC
>TRBJ2-7|TRBV7-2|TRBD2|NA
CASSPAASGGPLNYEQYF
TGTGCCAGCAGCCCGGCGGCTAGCGGGGGCCCCCTCAATTACGAGCAGTACTTC
>TRBJ2-3|TRBV27|NA|NA
CASSPERGHRTDTQYF
TGTGCCAGTTCTCCCGAGCGGGGACACCGCACAGATACGCAGTATTTT
>TRBJ1-5|TRBV27|TRBD1|NA
CASRPAQGAGNQPQHF
TGTGCCAGCAGGCCAGCACAGGGGGCAGGGAATCAGCCCCAGCATTTT
>TRBJ2-3|TRBV27|TRBD1|NA
CASSSRYSDRGRDTQYF
TGTGCCAGCAGTTCTAGGTATTCGGACAGGGGGAGAGATACGCAGTATTTT
>TRBJ2-7|TRBV19|NA|NA
CASSSTRPYEQYF
TGTGCCAGTAGTTCTACTAGACCCTACGAGCAGTACTTC
>TRBJ2-7|TRBV19|TRBD1|NA
CASSRDRFYEQYF
TGTGCCAGTAGTCGGGACAGGTTCTACGAGCAGTACTTC
>TRBJ2-1|TRBV7-2|NA|NA
CASSLTSHGGVGYNEQFF
TGTGCCAGCAGCTTAACCAGTCACGGGGGAGTTGGCTACAATGAGCAGTTCTTC